This T cell receptor beta chain appears in the sequencing data of a study of early T cells in non-severe SARS-CoV-2 infection. Study at large: Sequencing targeted bulk RNA from unsorted whole blood, leaving chains unpaired. Study-wide points: Anti-spike CD8 specificities were favored by VDJdb matching, whose results missed private and CD4 specificities.

This clonotype occurred many times. What it binds is not known. Individual cDNA molecules carried attached unique molecular identifiers. TCRdb reprocessed the 5' RACE reads via MiXCR and lists one record per CDR3 protein. Found here are about 48,000 distinct CDR3 sequences, 7% to 8% of them singletons; the top ten hold under 6.5%. Germline CDR1 and CDR2: SGDLS and YYNGEE. With 5 bases clipped from V and 6 bases from J, the junction kept 7 bases outside the gene matches. There are 14 residues in the CDR3. The clonotype was recovered from an adult who was a healthcare worker with PCR-confirmed SARS-CoV-2 infection or an uninfected control (not recorded which). The specimen was whole blood. This chain links TRBV9 with TRBJ1-2; TRBD1 aligns across 10 bases. CDR3 residues: CASRRGQGRNGYTF. In DNA form, the CDR3 reads TGTGCCAGCAGGCGGGGACAGGGGAGGAATGGCTACACCTTC.